The TCR beta chain under discussion was sequenced for a study of cytomegalovirus exposure and HLA in healthy donors. Study-wide results and limits: Analysis was performed later, and it showed HLA-associated TCR beta chains to be more clonally expanded than equally common others. A prior analysis recorded that most TCR beta V segments were productive about 87% or about 30% of the time. Overall, approximately 180 TCR beta chains were annotated as cytomegalovirus-associated. HLA alleles showed associations with around 15,000 TCR beta sequences in a later analysis, at a 0.05 false discovery rate.

About this clone: Its specificity is not known.

The V gene lost 3 bases and the J gene lost 0 bases, with 11 bases spanning the gap. The CDR3 spans 15 residues. CDR1 and CDR2 (germline): LNHDA, SQIVND (reference sequence). The study ran its PCR with 60 Vbeta and 13 Jbeta primers. Method: immunoSEQ multiplex PCR; TCRdb's copy keeps in-frame clones and lacks some. The data hold 70,000 to 95,000 clones, with almost 85% observed a single time. Source material: PBMCs. The TCR originated in a young woman in good health and CMV-seropositive. This rearrangement joins TRBV19 to TRBJ1-2, with D unresolved. CDR3 in amino acids: CASSIILGTNYGYTF. DNA for the CDR3: TGTGCCAGTAGTATTATTTTGGGCACTAACTATGGCTACACCTTC. The whole variable domain, filled in from reference TRBV19 and TRBJ1-2, reads DGGITQSPKYLFRKEGQNVTLSCEQNLNHDAMYWYRQDPGQGLRLIYYSQIVNDFQKGDIAEGYSVSREKKESFPLTVTSAQKNPTAFYLCASSIILGTNYGYTFGSGTRLTVV.